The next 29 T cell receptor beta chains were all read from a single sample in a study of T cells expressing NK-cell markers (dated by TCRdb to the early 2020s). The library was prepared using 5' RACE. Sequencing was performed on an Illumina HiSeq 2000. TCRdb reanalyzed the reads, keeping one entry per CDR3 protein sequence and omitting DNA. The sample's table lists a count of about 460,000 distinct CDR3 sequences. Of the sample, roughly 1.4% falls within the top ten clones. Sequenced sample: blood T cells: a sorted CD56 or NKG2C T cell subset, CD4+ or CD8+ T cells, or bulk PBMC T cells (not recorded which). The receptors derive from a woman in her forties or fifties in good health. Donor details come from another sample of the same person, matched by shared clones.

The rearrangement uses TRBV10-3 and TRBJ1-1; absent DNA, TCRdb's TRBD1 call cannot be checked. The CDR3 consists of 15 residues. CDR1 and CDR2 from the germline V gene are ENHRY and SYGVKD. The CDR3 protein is CAISESGLQGTEAFF.

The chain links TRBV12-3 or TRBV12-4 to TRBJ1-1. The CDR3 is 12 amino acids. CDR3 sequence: CASSLANTEAFF.

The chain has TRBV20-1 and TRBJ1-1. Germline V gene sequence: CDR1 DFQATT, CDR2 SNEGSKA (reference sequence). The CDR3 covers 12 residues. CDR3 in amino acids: CSADLRGTEAFF.

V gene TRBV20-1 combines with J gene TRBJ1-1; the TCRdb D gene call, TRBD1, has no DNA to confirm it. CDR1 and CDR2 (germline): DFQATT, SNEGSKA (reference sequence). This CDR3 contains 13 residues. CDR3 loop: CSAFRDRGREAFF.

CDR3 sequence: CASSRQDHNYGYTF. The chain is built from TRBV4-1 and TRBJ1-2; the TRBD1 assignment by TCRdb is unverifiable without DNA. Germline V lookup: CDR1 MGHRA, CDR2 YSYEKL. The CDR3 sequence is 14 residues long.

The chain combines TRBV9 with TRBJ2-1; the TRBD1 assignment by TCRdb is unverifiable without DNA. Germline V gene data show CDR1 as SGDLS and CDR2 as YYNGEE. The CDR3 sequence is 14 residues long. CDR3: CASTTTGDSNEQFF.

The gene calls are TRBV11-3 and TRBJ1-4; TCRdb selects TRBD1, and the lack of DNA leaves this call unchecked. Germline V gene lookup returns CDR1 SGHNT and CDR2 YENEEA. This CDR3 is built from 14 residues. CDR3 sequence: CASRLQVEGEKLFF. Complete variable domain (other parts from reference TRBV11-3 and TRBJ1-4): EAGVVQSPRYKIIEKKQPVAFWCNPISGHNTLYWYLQNLGQGPELLIRYENEEAVDDSQLPKDRFSAERLKGVDSTLKIQPAELGDSAVYLCASRLQVEGEKLFFGSGTQLSVL.

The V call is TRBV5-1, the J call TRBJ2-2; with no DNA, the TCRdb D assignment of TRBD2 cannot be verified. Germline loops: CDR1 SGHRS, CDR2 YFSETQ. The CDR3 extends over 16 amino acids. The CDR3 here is CASSLEVTRGTGELFF. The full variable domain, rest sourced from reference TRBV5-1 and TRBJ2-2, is KAGVTQTPRYLIKTRGQQVTLSCSPISGHRSVSWYQQTPGQGLQFLFEYFSETQRNKGNFPGRFSGRQFSNSRSEMNVSTLELGDSALYLCASSLEVTRGTGELFFGEGSRLTVL.

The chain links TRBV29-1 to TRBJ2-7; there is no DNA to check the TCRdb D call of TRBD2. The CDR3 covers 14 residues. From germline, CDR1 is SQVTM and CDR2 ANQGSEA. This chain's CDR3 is CSVEPIAGTYEQYF.

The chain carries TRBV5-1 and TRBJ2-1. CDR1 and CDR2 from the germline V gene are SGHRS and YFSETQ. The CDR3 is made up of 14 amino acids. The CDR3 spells CASSLSRVPNEQFF.

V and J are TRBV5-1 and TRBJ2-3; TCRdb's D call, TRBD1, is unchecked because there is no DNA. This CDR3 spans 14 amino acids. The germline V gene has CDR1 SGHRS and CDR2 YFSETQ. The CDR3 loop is CASRAGQATDTQYF.

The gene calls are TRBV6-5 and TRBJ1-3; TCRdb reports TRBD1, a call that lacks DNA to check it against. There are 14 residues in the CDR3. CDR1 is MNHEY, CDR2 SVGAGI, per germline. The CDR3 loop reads CASSSGFVGNTIYF.

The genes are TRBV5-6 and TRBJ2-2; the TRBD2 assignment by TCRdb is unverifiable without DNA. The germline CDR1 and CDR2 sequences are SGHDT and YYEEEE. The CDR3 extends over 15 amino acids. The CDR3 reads CASSSGTRPGGELFF. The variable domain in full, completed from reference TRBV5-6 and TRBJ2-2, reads DAGVTQSPTHLIKTRGQQVTLRCSPKSGHDTVSWYQQALGQGPQFIFQYYEEEERQRGNFPDRFSGHQFPNYSSELNVNALLLGDSALYLCASSSGTRPGGELFFGEGSRLTVL.

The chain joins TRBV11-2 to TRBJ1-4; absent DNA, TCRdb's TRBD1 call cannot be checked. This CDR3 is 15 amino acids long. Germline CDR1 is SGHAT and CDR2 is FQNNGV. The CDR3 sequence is CASRKDRTPNEKLFF.

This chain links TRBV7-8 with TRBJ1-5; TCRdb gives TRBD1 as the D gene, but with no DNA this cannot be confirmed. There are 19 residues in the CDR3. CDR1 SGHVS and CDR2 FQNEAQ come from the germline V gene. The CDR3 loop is CASSLSPDGGTYSNQPQHF.

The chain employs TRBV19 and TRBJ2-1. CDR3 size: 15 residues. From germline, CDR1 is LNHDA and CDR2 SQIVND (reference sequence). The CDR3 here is CASGLDGRSYNEQFF.

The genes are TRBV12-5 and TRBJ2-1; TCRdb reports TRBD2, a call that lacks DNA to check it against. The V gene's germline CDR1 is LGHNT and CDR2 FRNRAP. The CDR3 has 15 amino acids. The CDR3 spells CASGTSGISYNEQFF.

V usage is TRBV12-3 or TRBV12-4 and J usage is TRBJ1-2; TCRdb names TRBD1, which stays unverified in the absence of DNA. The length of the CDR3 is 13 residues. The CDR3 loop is CASKPGHNYGYTF.

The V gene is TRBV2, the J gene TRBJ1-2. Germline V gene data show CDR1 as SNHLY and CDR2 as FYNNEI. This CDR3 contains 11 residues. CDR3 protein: CASYRFLSYTF.

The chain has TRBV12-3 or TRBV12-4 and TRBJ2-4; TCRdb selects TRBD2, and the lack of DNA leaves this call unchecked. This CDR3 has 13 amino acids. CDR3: CASSPSAGNIQYF.

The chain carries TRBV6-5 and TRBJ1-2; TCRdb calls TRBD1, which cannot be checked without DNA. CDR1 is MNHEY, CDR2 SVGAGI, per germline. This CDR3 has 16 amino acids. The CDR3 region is CASSYSTPLAPYGYTF.

The CDR3: CASSLVGGAYNEQFF. This sequence joins TRBV11-2 and TRBJ2-1; no DNA is available, so the TRBD1 call from TCRdb remains unchecked. Germline loops: CDR1 SGHAT, CDR2 FQNNGV. This CDR3 is built from 15 residues. The entire variable domain, with the rest obtained from reference TRBV11-2 and TRBJ2-1, is as follows: EAGVAQSPRYKIIEKRQSVAFWCNPISGHATLYWYQQILGQGPKLLIQFQNNGVVDDSQLPKDRFSAERLKGVDSTLKIQPAKLEDSAVYLCASSLVGGAYNEQFFGPGTRLTVL.

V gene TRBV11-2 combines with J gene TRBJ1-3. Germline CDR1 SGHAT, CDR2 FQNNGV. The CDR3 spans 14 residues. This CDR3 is CASSFESLGNTIYF.

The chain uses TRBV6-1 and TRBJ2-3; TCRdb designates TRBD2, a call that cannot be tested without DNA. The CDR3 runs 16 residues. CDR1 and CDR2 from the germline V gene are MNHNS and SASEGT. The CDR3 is CASSEAGLAGVNTQYF.

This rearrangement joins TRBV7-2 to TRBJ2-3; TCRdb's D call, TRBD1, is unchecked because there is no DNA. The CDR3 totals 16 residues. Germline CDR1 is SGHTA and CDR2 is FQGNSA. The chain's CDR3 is CASSLGPGQGTDTQYF.

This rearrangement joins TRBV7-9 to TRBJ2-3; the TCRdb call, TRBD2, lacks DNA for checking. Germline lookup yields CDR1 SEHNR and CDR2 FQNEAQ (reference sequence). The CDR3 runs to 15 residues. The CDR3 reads CASSSGGLLVISQYF.

Here the CDR3 reads CSASIAGGGNEQFF. The chain combines TRBV20-1 with TRBJ2-1; TCRdb outputs TRBD2, but without DNA this stays unchecked. The CDR3 is 14 residues long. Per germline, CDR1 DFQATT and CDR2 SNEGSKA (reference sequence).

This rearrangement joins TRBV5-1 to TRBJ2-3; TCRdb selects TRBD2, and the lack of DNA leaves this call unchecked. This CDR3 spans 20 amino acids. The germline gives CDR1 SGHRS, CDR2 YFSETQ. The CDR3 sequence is CASSLYPLPSGRAGGDTQYF.

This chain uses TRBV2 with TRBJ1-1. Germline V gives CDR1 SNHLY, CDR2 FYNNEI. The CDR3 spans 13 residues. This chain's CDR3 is CASSEARWGGVFF.